This record looks at one T cell receptor beta chain sequence and its context. The sample comes from a study of blood T cell repertoires in COVID-19. Background on the study: Acute-phase and convalescent COVID-19 samples originated in the United States, Italy and Spain. In each case, the material was cDNA or gDNA derived from T cells, B-cell-depleted T cells, or PBMCs.

CDR3 length equals 16 residues. V was cut by 4 bases and J by 4 bases, with 17 bases left in between. Looked up from germline, CDR1 is LGHDT and CDR2 is YNNKEL (reference sequence). In the authors' methods: Using reference gene primer amplification, nucleated cell counts were estimated. Method: immunoSEQ multiplex PCR; TCRdb's copy keeps in-frame clones and lacks some. The V and J calls and clone size come from that table; D and trimming were worked out from the DNA. The profile shows approximately 300,000 clones, around 87% of them singletons. The sample taken for sequencing was peripheral blood. The chain joins TRBV3-1 (or the pseudogene TRBV3-2) to TRBJ2-1, with D unclear. This clonotype was sampled from a man aged 45 to 65 with active or convalescent COVID-19. CDR3 sequence reads: CASSPLESSQYNEQFF. Here the CDR3 DNA reads TGTGCCAGCAGCCCTCTAGAATCAAGTCAATACAATGAGCAGTTCTTC.